This T cell receptor (beta chain) was captured in a study of blood T cell repertoires in COVID-19. At the level of the study: The cDNA or gDNA used as material had been derived from T cells, B-cell-depleted T cells, or PBMCs.

Germline V gene sequence: CDR1 LNHDA, CDR2 SQIVND (reference sequence). V lost 4 bases to trimming and J lost 9 bases; unmatched junction nucleotides: 7. The CDR3 consists of 15 residues. Libraries were prepared by immunoSEQ multiplex PCR; TCRdb keeps only in-frame clonotypes and omits some of them. The sample shows some 280,000 clones, around 86% of them seen only once. This sequence joins TRBV19 and TRBJ1-6; 9 positions match TRBD1. Specimen: peripheral blood. The TCR originated in a woman younger than 45 with active or convalescent COVID-19. CDR3 sequence: CASSTPGTGSSPLHF. CDR3 bases: TGTGCCAGTAGTACCCCCGGGACAGGGTCTTCACCCCTCCACTTT.